This T cell receptor (beta chain) stems from a study of monozygotic twins with inflammatory bowel disease. This CDR3 is built from 14 residues. The germline CDR1 and CDR2 sequences are SGHTA and FQGNSA. From its re-call of the 5' RACE reads, TCRdb lists each CDR3 protein once, without DNA. The sample totals approximately 160,000 distinct CDR3 sequences. Sequenced material: blood. The receptor comes from a human donor with ulcerative colitis or Crohn's disease, or a healthy co-twin of an affected twin (not recorded which). The chain is built from TRBV7-2 and TRBJ2-7; as DNA is missing, the TRBD1 call by TCRdb cannot be tested. The CDR3 loop reads CASSLDPGPYEQYF.